These 17 T cell receptor beta chains were sequenced from one sample in a study of blood T cell repertoires in COVID-19. The method was immunoSEQ multiplex PCR; TCRdb's version includes in-frame clones alone and lacks a portion of them. Among roughly 200,000 clones, more than 75% were seen once, and the ten largest hold about 9%. Input material: peripheral blood. Receptors originate from a woman between 45 and 65 years old with active or convalescent COVID-19.

The chain has TRBV6-6 and TRBJ1-2; 7 positions agree with TRBD1. Germline V gene data show CDR1 as MNHNY and CDR2 as SVGAGI (reference sequence). This CDR3 spans 15 amino acids. V trimming: 4 bases; J trimming: 3 bases; junction bases outside the gene matches: 8. This chain's CDR3 is CASSSGTANHYGYTF. The DNA of the CDR3 is TGTGCCAGCAGTTCCGGGACAGCGAACCACTATGGCTACACCTTC.

The rearrangement links TRBV9 to TRBJ1-2, with 10 bases aligning to TRBD1. Unmatched junction bases numbered 16, after V lost 0 bases and J lost 5 bases. Germline lookup yields CDR1 SGDLS and CDR2 YYNGEE. This CDR3 contains 19 residues. This CDR3 reads CASSVEGAGDRGFGYGYTF. CDR3 sequence (DNA): TGTGCCAGCAGCGTAGAAGGAGCGGGGGACAGGGGCTTTGGGTATGGCTACACCTTC.

This clone was observed a handful of times. The genes are TRBV18 and TRBJ2-7; 7 bases match TRBD2. J was trimmed by 4 bases and V by 2 bases; bases with no gene match: 8. The germline V gene encodes CDR1 KGHSH and CDR2 LQKENI. The CDR3 is 15 amino acids. CDR3 DNA: TGTGCCAGCTCACCAGGGGAGGGCTTTTCTTACGAGCAGTACTTC. Its translation is CASSPGEGFSYEQYF.

V and J are TRBV30 and TRBJ2-6, with D perhaps TRBD2 (6 bases). CDR3 length: 17 residues. CDR1 is GTSNPN and CDR2 is SVGIG in the germline V gene (reference sequence). Deletions cut 4 bases from V and 3 bases from J, with 19 bases between. The CDR3 protein is CAWKAGWSGSGANVLTF. Here the CDR3 DNA reads TGTGCCTGGAAGGCGGGGTGGAGTGGTAGTGGGGCCAACGTCCTGACTTTC.

The chain recombines TRBV29-1 with TRBJ2-7; D gene ambiguous. Trimming pared 1 base from V and 3 bases from J, leaving 16 bases between. Germline CDR1 reads SQVTM; CDR2 reads ANQGSEA. This CDR3 contains 15 residues. CDR3 protein: CSVEVGAGTLYEQYF. In nucleotides, the CDR3 is TGCAGCGTTGAAGTAGGCGCAGGAACCCTCTACGAGCAGTACTTC.

The DNA of the CDR3 is TGTGCCAGCAGCGTAGACGGACTAGCGGGAGGGCCCCCGTTCTTC. This codes for CASSVDGLAGGPPFF. The chain links TRBV9 to TRBJ2-1, with 15 bases lining up with TRBD2. The ends lost 0 bases at V and 15 bases at J; junction bases unmatched: 7. The CDR3 spans 15 residues. Germline V lookup: CDR1 SGDLS, CDR2 YYNGEE.

The chain employs TRBV30 and TRBJ1-2, with 8 bases fitting TRBD1. The CDR3 runs 13 residues. The germline CDR1 and CDR2 sequences are GTSNPN and SVGIG (reference sequence). Trimming at V came to 4 bases and at J to 4 bases, leaving 5 bases not matched to a gene. Written as DNA, the CDR3 is TGTGCCTGGACGACAGGGGCGGGCTATGGCTACACCTTC. This codes for CAWTTGAGYGYTF.

The rearrangement links TRBV3-1 (or the pseudogene TRBV3-2) to TRBJ2-1, with 9 bases aligning to TRBD2. CDR1 is LGHDT, CDR2 YNNKEL, per germline (reference sequence). The ends lost 1 base at V and 4 bases at J; junction bases unmatched: 5. This CDR3 has 16 amino acids. The CDR3 here is CASSQGRAGGYNEQFF. The CDR3 bases are TGTGCCAGCAGCCAAGGTCGAGCGGGAGGTTACAATGAGCAGTTCTTC.

The V and J genes are TRBV7-8 and TRBJ2-2; TRBD1 might be the D (7 bases). V dropped 2 bases and J dropped 5 bases, with 15 bases sitting between them. The CDR3 is 16 amino acids. CDR1 SGHVS and CDR2 FQNEAQ come from the germline V gene. CDR3 nucleotides: TGTGCCAGCAGCTTATTGGCAGGGGGGTCGACCGGGGAGCTGTTTTTT. This translates into CASSLLAGGSTGELFF. The full variable domain, with the rest looked up from reference TRBV7-8 and TRBJ2-2, is GAGVSQSPRYKVAKRGQDVALRCDPISGHVSLFWYQQALGQGPEFLTYFQNEAQLDKSGLPSDRFFAERPEGSVSTLKIQRTQQEDSAVYLCASSLLAGGSTGELFFGEGSRLTVL.

The chain is built from TRBV7-3 and TRBJ2-1; 9 bases match TRBD1. V lost 4 bases and J lost 5; bases outside the gene matches: 3. CDR1 and CDR2 from the germline V gene are SGHTA and FQGTGA. CDR3 length: 14 amino acids. The CDR3 DNA is TGTGCCAGCAGCTCACAGGGGGCCCACAATGAGCAGTTCTTC. Translating gives CASSSQGAHNEQFF.

The CDR3 here is CASRDRANTGELFF. Written as DNA, the CDR3 is TGTGCCAGCCGGGACAGGGCTAACACCGGGGAGCTGTTTTTT. The J gene is TRBJ2-2, the V gene TRBV19; 9 positions match TRBD1. V dropped 9 bases and J dropped 2; count of bases not matched to a gene: 4. The CDR3 has 14 residues. Germline loops: CDR1 LNHDA, CDR2 SQIVND (reference sequence).

The chain combines TRBV27 with TRBJ1-2, with 9 nucleotides matching TRBD1. The CDR3 length is 15 residues. Germline assignment: CDR1 MNHEY and CDR2 SMNVEV (reference sequence). V lost 3 bases and J lost 4; bases outside the gene matches: 6. This chain's CDR3 is CASSLTGGLSYGYTF. The DNA for the CDR3 is TGTGCCAGCAGTTTGACAGGGGGACTGTCCTATGGCTACACCTTC.

The V call is TRBV7-3, the J call TRBJ2-1; unclear D gene. Trimming left V 0 bases short and J 5 bases short, with 8 bases between. Germline V lookup: CDR1 SGHTA, CDR2 FQGTGA. The CDR3 is 14 amino acids. DNA for the CDR3: TGTGCCAGCAGCTTAACCAGTCCGAACAATGAGCAGTTCTTC. Translated: CASSLTSPNNEQFF.

The gene calls are TRBV11-2 and TRBJ2-7; TRBD2 agrees at 9 bases. The V segment lost 1 base and the J segment 8 bases; nucleotides outside the gene matches: 3. Germline assignment: CDR1 SGHAT and CDR2 FQNNGV. The CDR3 totals 13 residues. Here the CDR3 DNA reads TGTGCCAGCAGCTTAGGCGGGGGGGTAAAGCAGTACTTC. It yields the protein CASSLGGGVKQYF.

The gene calls are TRBV27 and TRBJ1-1; D remains unclear. Germline CDR1 MNHEY, CDR2 SMNVEV (reference sequence). Trimming cost V 6 bases and J 3 bases, with 11 bases left between them. The length of the CDR3 is 13 residues. CDR3 in amino acids: CASRETRDTEAFF. DNA for the CDR3: TGTGCCAGCAGAGAAACGCGGGACACTGAAGCTTTCTTT.

V is TRBV18 and J is TRBJ1-1, with 8 bases matching TRBD1. Trimming removed 6 bases from V and 4 bases from J; junction bases left unmatched: 7. Germline CDR1 is KGHSH and CDR2 is LQKENI. The CDR3 consists of 14 residues. The CDR3 nucleotides are TGTGCCAGCTCCACGGACAGGGTGTCCACTGAAGCTTTCTTT. This sequence encodes CASSTDRVSTEAFF.

The chain carries TRBV2 and TRBJ1-4; maybe TRBD1 (5 bases). Trimming cost V 1 base and J 8 bases, with 14 bases left between them. This CDR3 region has 15 residues. CDR1 is SNHLY, CDR2 FYNNEI, per germline. CDR3 nucleotide sequence: TGTGCCAGCAGTGAAGATCGGGGGAATGAAGAAAAACTGTTTTTT. It translates to CASSEDRGNEEKLFF.